The rows below give T cell receptor beta chains drawn from one sample of a study of shared clonotypes between healthy human individuals. Repertoires were generated with immunoSEQ multiplex PCR, while TCRdb's copy carries only in-frame clones and drops some. The sample comprises about 2.4 million clones, 80% to 95% of which are singletons, and roughly 0.36% rests with the top ten. Specimen: naive CD4+ T cells from PBMCs. These receptors all come from a man aged 18 to 35 in good health. Some clones in this sample may be carry-over from other donors' samples. Both conserved end residues are part of each CDR3. D genes are given only for firm matches. Clone size is not always given. Where it is, it says once, few, many or a class for expanded clones.

d_gene | j_gene | abundance | v_gene | CDR3nt | CDR3aa
- | TRBJ2-1 | - | TRBV28 | TGTGCCAGCAGTCCCACACTTGGACACCCGATCCACAATGAGCAGTTCTTC | CASSPTLGHPIHNEQFF
- | TRBJ1-1 | - | TRBV6-5 | TGTGCCAGCAGTTACTCGAGTCAGCTGAACACTGAAGCTTTCTTT | CASSYSSQLNTEAFF
TRBD2 | TRBJ2-1 | - | TRBV28 | TGTGCCAGCAGTTTACGAGCGGGAGCCTCCTACAATGAGCAGTTCTTC | CASSLRAGASYNEQFF
- | TRBJ2-5 | - | TRBV7-9 | TGTGCCAGCAGCTTTACAGGGACTGGAGGGCGGGAGACCCAGTACTTC | CASSFTGTGGRETQYF
- | TRBJ2-1 | - | TRBV11-3 | TGTGCCAGCAGCTTAAGGCCCGCCGGATACAATGAGCAGTTCTTC | CASSLRPAGYNEQFF
- | TRBJ2-7 | - | TRBV2 | TGTGCCAGCAGCGCCCGGGCCTCCTACGAGCAGTACTTC | CASSARASYEQYF
- | TRBJ1-1 | - | TRBV10-3 | TGTGCCATCACCACAGGCGAGGGCACTGAAGCTTTCTTT | CAITTGEGTEAFF
TRBD1 | TRBJ1-2 | - | TRBV10-3 | TGTGCCATCAGTGAGACTACAGGGGACTATGGCTACACCTTC | CAISETTGDYGYTF
- | TRBJ1-4 | few | TRBV4-1 | TGCGCCAGCAGCCGCCGGGCAACTAATGAAAAACTGTTTTTT | CASSRRATNEKLFF
TRBD2 | TRBJ2-7 | - | TRBV28 | TGTGCCAGCAGTTTCGGTAGGATGGGCATTGCGGGGGGGGAGCAGTACTTC | CASSFGRMGIAGGEQYF
- | TRBJ2-5 | once | TRBV18 | TGTGCCAGCTCCCTTGGGGAGACCCAGTACTTC | CASSLGETQYF
TRBD2 | TRBJ2-7 | - | TRBV9 | TGTGCCAGCAGCGCCCCAGAATTGACTAGCGGGAGCTACGAGCAGTACTTC | CASSAPELTSGSYEQYF
- | TRBJ1-2 | - | TRBV5-6 | TGTGCCAGCAGCTTGGTTTCAGGTGGCTACACCTTC | CASSLVSGGYTF
- | TRBJ2-1 | - | TRBV6-1 | TGTGCCAGCAGTCTTCACAGCAATGAGCAGTTCTTC | CASSLHSNEQFF
TRBD2 | TRBJ2-2 | - | TRBV4-2 | TGTGCCAGCAGGTCGAGCGGGAGGGCGAACGGGGAGCTGTTTTTT | CASRSSGRANGELFF
TRBD2 | TRBJ2-7 | - | TRBV10-3 | TGTGCCATCAGTGCCGGGACTAGCGGCTTAACCTACGAGCAGTACTTC | CAISAGTSGLTYEQYF
- | TRBJ2-5 | - | TRBV19 | TGTGCCACTACCAGCAGGGAAGAGACCCAGTACTTC | CATTSREETQYF
- | TRBJ1-1 | - | TRBV6-5 | TGTGCCAGCAGGGGGCCTTACCTCGTGAACACTGAAGCTTTCTTT | CASRGPYLVNTEAFF
- | TRBJ2-7 | - | TRBV28 | TGTGCCAGCAGGGTCCTGGACGAGCAGTACTTC | CASRVLDEQYF
- | TRBJ2-2 | once | TRBV30 | TGTGCCTGGTTGGACCTCTCGAACACCGGGGAGCTGTTTTTT | CAWLDLSNTGELFF
- | TRBJ1-1 | - | TRBV9 | TGTGCCAGCAGCGTAGGGGTTCAGACGGGAACGCTGAACACTGAAGCTTTCTTT | CASSVGVQTGTLNTEAFF
- | TRBJ1-2 | - | TRBV6-6 | TGTGCCAGCAGTCGCAAAGGGTATGGCTACACCTTC | CASSRKGYGYTF
- | TRBJ2-7 | - | TRBV9 | TGTGCCAGCAGCGCCCAGCCCGGATCGCCCTACGAGCAGTACTTC | CASSAQPGSPYEQYF
- | TRBJ1-2 | - | TRBV5-1 | TGCGCCAGCAGCTTGGTACAGGGAGAGGACCCCTATGGCTACACCTTC | CASSLVQGEDPYGYTF
- | TRBJ1-2 | - | TRBV29-1 | TGCAGCGTTGAGATTGGAGCCGGCTACACCTTC | CSVEIGAGYTF
- | TRBJ1-3 | - | TRBV19 | TGTGCCAGTGCCGCCGGCCAGGGGGGAAACACCATATATTTT | CASAAGQGGNTIYF
- | TRBJ2-7 | once | TRBV25-1 | TGTGCCAGCGCCTTCCCGGACAGCCCCTACGAGCAGTACTTC | CASAFPDSPYEQYF
- | TRBJ2-7 | - | TRBV28 | TGTGCCAGCAGACCCCAGGGCCACGAGCAGTACTTC | CASRPQGHEQYF
TRBD2 | TRBJ2-7 | - | TRBV29-1 | TGCAGCGTTGGGGGACTATTCTCCTACGAGCAGTACTTC | CSVGGLFSYEQYF
TRBD1 | TRBJ1-2 | - | TRBV2 | TGTGCCAGCAGTTTGACAGGGGCAACTAACTATGGCTACACCTTC | CASSLTGATNYGYTF
- | TRBJ2-7 | - | TRBV27 | TGTGCCAGCAGTTTAGCGCCAGGATCCTACGAGCAGTACTTC | CASSLAPGSYEQYF
- | TRBJ1-1 | - | TRBV9 | TGTGCCAGCAGCCCCTCGGGGGTAACGTACACTGAAGCTTTCTTT | CASSPSGVTYTEAFF
TRBD2 | TRBJ2-7 | - | TRBV5-1 | TGCGCCAGCAGCGTAAGCGGGGGCTCCTACGAGCAGTACTTC | CASSVSGGSYEQYF
- | TRBJ1-2 | - | TRBV6-5 | TGTGCCAGCAGTTACTCGTCGTTCGGGGGCACGTATGGCTACACCTTC | CASSYSSFGGTYGYTF
- | TRBJ2-3 | - | TRBV5-1 | TGCGCCAGCAGCTTGGTTACAGATACGCAGTATTTT | CASSLVTDTQYF
TRBD1 | TRBJ1-1 | - | TRBV29-1 | TGCAGCGTTAACCGGGCCCAGGGGGCTGAAGCTTTCTTT | CSVNRAQGAEAFF
TRBD1 | TRBJ2-5 | - | TRBV11-2 | TGTGCCAGCAGCACGGACAGGGGGCAAACGCACTACAAACAAGAGACCCAGTACTTC | CASSTDRGQTHYKQETQYF
- | TRBJ1-2 | - | TRBV28 | TGTGCCAGCTACCAGGACTGGGACTATGGCTACACCTTC | CASYQDWDYGYTF
- | TRBJ1-4 | - | TRBV6-5 | TGTGCCAGCAGTTACTCCGGGGCTGCTGAAAAACTGTTTTTT | CASSYSGAAEKLFF
TRBD2 | TRBJ2-7 | - | TRBV15 | TGTGCCACCAGCAGAGTGGTCTTAGCGGGAGTCTACGAGCAGTACTTC | CATSRVVLAGVYEQYF
- | TRBJ2-3 | - | TRBV15 | TGTGCCACCAGCAGAGAAGGCATTAGCACAGATACGCAGTATTTT | CATSREGISTDTQYF
- | TRBJ2-7 | - | TRBV28 | TGTGCCAGCAGTTTCCGTGGATGGCCCTCCTACGAGCAGTACTTC | CASSFRGWPSYEQYF
- | TRBJ2-2 | - | TRBV5-1 | TGCGCCAGCAGCTTTCAACCCCCGTCGGTGAGCCGAGGTGGCGGGGAGCTGTTTTTT | CASSFQPPSVSRGGGELFF
- | TRBJ1-3 | - | TRBV7-9 | TGTGCCAGCAGCCCGGCCCGACAGCGCTCTGGAAACACCATATATTTT | CASSPARQRSGNTIYF
TRBD2 | TRBJ2-1 | once | TRBV7-3 | TGTGCCAGCAGCCCTACGGGGGGGAGGATCGATGAGCAGTTCTTC | CASSPTGGRIDEQFF
- | TRBJ2-5 | - | TRBV6-5 | TGTGCCAGCAGTTACTTACAAGAGACCCAGTACTTC | CASSYLQETQYF
TRBD1 | TRBJ2-7 | - | TRBV6-1 | TGTGCCAGCATTTCCCGGGACAGGGGCTACGAGCAGTACTTC | CASISRDRGYEQYF
- | TRBJ2-3 | - | TRBV7-9 | TGTGCCAGCAGCTTAGTTTCTGCAGATACGCAGTATTTT | CASSLVSADTQYF
- | TRBJ1-5 | - | TRBV6-1 | TGTGCCAGCAGTCTCCAGGGCCAGAATCAGCCCCAGCATTTT | CASSLQGQNQPQHF
TRBD1 | TRBJ2-7 | - | TRBV4-1 | TGCGCCAGCAGCCAAGATTGGGACAGGACTACCTACGAGCAGTACTTC | CASSQDWDRTTYEQYF
TRBD2 | TRBJ2-1 | - | TRBV19 | TGTGCCAGTAGTTCAGGTACTAGCGGGAGGTACAATGAGCAGTTCTTC | CASSSGTSGRYNEQFF
- | TRBJ1-2 | - | TRBV2 | TGTGCCAGCACCCGGACGGAGGATAACTATGGCTACACCTTC | CASTRTEDNYGYTF
- | TRBJ1-6 | once | TRBV7-2 | TGTGCCAGCAGCGCAAGCGGGACACACTATAATTCACCCCTCCACTTT | CASSASGTHYNSPLHF
TRBD1 | TRBJ2-7 | - | TRBV5-1 | TGCGCCAGCAGCTTGATGGCAGGGGGCGACGAGCAGTACTTC | CASSLMAGGDEQYF
- | TRBJ2-7 | - | TRBV21-1 | TGTGCCAGCAGCTACCTAAGTGGGAAGCGGGAACAAACACCCTACGAGCAGTACTTC | CASSYLSGKREQTPYEQYF
TRBD2 | TRBJ2-1 | - | TRBV11-2 | TGTGCCAGCAGCCCCACTAGCGGGAAACGCGGGAATGAGCAGTTCTTC | CASSPTSGKRGNEQFF
- | TRBJ2-1 | - | TRBV7-9 | TGTGCCAGCAGTCTTTCTTTCAGGGTTGGTGAGCAGTTCTTC | CASSLSFRVGEQFF
TRBD2 | TRBJ2-4 | - | TRBV6-1 | TGTGCCAGCAGTGGATCTTGGGCTAGCGGGAGAGTGAAAAACATTCAGTACTTC | CASSGSWASGRVKNIQYF
TRBD2 | TRBJ2-1 | - | TRBV7-2 | TGTGCCAGCAGCCCATCTAGCGGGAGCCTACCCTACAATGAGCAGTTCTTC | CASSPSSGSLPYNEQFF